This TCR beta chain was identified in a study of T cell responses to AZD1222 COVID-19 vaccine. Overall study context: Samples with a second dose at about 4 or about 12 weeks were pooled together.

Comments on this clone: Its antigen is unknown.

Clones were sequenced by immunoSEQ multiplex PCR, and TCRdb holds only the in-frame ones, with some missing. This sample has about 140,000 clones, with about nine tenths found just once. Study findings and constraints: Scientists sampled the repertoires only once the peak T cell response had passed.

The trim removed 5 bases at V and 4 bases at J, leaving 6 bases unmatched. Germline CDR1 reads SGHTA; CDR2 reads FQGNSA. CDR3 size: 15 residues. The material sequenced was peripheral blood, taken on day 0 of AZD1222 vaccination. This TCR was recovered from an adult in good health. The V call is TRBV7-2, the J call TRBJ1-5; 9 bases align to TRBD1. CDR3 sequence reads: CASSQGTGSNQPQHF. The CDR3 DNA reads TGTGCCAGCAGCCAAGGGACAGGGTCAAATCAGCCCCAGCATTTT.